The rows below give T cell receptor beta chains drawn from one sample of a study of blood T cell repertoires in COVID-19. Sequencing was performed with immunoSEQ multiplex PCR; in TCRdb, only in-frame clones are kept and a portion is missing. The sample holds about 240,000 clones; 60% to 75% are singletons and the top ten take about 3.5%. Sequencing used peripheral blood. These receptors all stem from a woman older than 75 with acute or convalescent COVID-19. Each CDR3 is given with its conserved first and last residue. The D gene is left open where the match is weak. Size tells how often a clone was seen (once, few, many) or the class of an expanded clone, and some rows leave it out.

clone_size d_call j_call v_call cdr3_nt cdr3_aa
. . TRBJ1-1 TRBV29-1 TGCAGCGTTGATGGGGGGGGGAGAGCTGAAGCTTTCTTT CSVDGGGRAEAFF
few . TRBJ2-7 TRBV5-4 TGTGCCAGCAGCGGAGTACCTAGTAGCCACGAGCAGTACTTC CASSGVPSSHEQYF
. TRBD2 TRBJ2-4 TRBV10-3 TGTGCCATCAGTGAGTCGGGGACTAGCGGGGGCTCTTTAGCCAAAAACATTCAGTACTTC CAISESGTSGGSLAKNIQYF
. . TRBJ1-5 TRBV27 TGTGCCGCCGGGATATATAGCAATCAGCCCCAGCATTTT CAAGIYSNQPQHF
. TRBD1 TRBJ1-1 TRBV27 TGTGCCAGCAGTATTACAGGGGTGAACACTGAAGCTTTCTTT CASSITGVNTEAFF
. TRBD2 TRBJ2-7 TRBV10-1 TGCGCCAGCAGGACTAGCGGACTATCCTACGAGCAGTACTTC CASRTSGLSYEQYF
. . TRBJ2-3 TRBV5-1 TGCGCCAGCAGCTTGGCCGGAGGAGGTGCAATGACAGATACGCAGTATTTT CASSLAGGGAMTDTQYF
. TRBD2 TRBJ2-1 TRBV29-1 TGCAGCGTCTGGGGACTAGCGGGAACCTACAATGAGCAGTTCTTC CSVWGLAGTYNEQFF
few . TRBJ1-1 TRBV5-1 TGCGCCAGCAGCCCTGTAAGCGTTGGGAACACTGAAGCTTTCTTT CASSPVSVGNTEAFF
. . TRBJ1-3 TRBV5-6 TGTGCCAGCACTATAAGTTTCGCCGGGAACACCATATATTTT CASTISFAGNTIYF
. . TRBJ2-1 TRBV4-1 TGCGCCAGCAGCCAAGAGGGTAGAACGGGGTTGGGTGAGCAGTTCTTC CASSQEGRTGLGEQFF
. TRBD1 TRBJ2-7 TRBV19 TGTGCCAGTAGTATCCAGGGGGCTTACGAGCAGTACTTC CASSIQGAYEQYF
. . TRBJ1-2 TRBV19 TGTGCCACCCGACCCCCTACAGGCAACTATGGCTACACCTTC CATRPPTGNYGYTF
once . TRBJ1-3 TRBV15 TGTGCCACCAGCAGAGATGGTTCTGTGGCAGGACTCGGTGGAAACACCATATATTTT CATSRDGSVAGLGGNTIYF
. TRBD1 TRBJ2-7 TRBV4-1 TGCGCCAGCAGCGTACAGGGGGCGGGCGAGCAGTACTTC CASSVQGAGEQYF
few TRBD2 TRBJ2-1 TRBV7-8 TGTGCCAGCAGCCACACTAGCGCCTACAATGAGCAGTTCTTC CASSHTSAYNEQFF
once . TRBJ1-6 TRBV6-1 TGTGCCAGCAGTGAAGCAGCGGGGATCGGGATTTCACCCCTCCACTTT CASSEAAGIGISPLHF
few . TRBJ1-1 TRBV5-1 TGCGCCAGCAGCTTGGCGACGGTTCAGGCTGAAGCTTTCTTT CASSLATVQAEAFF
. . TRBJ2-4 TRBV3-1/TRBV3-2 TGTGCCAGCAACGGCGGAGGGGCTCTCAAAAACATTCAGTACTTC CASNGGGALKNIQYF
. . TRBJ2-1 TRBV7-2 TGTGCCAGCAGCTTTGGGGCAGGGGTGGATGAGCAGTTCTTC CASSFGAGVDEQFF
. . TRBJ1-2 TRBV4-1 TGCGCCAGCAGCCAAGAAGACCGGGTCAGCTATGGCTACACCTTC CASSQEDRVSYGYTF
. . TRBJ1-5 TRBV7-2 TGTGCCAGCAGCGTCCTCAATCAGCCCCAGCATTTT CASSVLNQPQHF
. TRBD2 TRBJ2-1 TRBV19 TGTGCCAGTAGTATTTCTAGCGGGGGTTACAATGAGCAGTTCTTC CASSISSGGYNEQFF
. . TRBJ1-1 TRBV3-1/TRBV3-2 TGTGCCAGCAGCCAAGCAGGGGCGTCCACTGAAGCTTTCTTT CASSQAGASTEAFF
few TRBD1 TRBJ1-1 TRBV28 TGTGCCAGCAGTTTATATCTCGGGACAGTGAACACTGAAGCTTTCTTT CASSLYLGTVNTEAFF
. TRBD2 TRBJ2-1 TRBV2 TGTGCCAGCACGGAGCGGGAGTTGGGGGAGCAGTTCTTC CASTERELGEQFF
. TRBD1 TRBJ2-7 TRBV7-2 TGTGCCAGCAGCCCCAGGCAGACGGCAGGGGGCGAGCAGTACTTC CASSPRQTAGGEQYF
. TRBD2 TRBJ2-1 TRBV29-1 TGCAGCGCCGCCCGGACTAGCGGGATGAGTGGTGGTGAGCAGTTCTTC CSAARTSGMSGGEQFF
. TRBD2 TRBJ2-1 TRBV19 TGTGCCAGTAGTAGAGGTAGCGGGGCTTACTCCTACAATGAGCAGTTCTTC CASSRGSGAYSYNEQFF
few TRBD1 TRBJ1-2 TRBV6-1 TGTGCCAGCAGTGAATCCGGGACAGGGTATCGTGGCTACACCTTC CASSESGTGYRGYTF
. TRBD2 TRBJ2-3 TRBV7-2 TGTGCCAGCAGCTTAGGTGGCGGGGGTGCTAGCACAGATACGCAGTATTTT CASSLGGGGASTDTQYF
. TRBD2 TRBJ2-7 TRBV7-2 TGTGCAGGCGGGGTCAGCGGGAGATACGAGCAGTACTTC CAGGVSGRYEQYF
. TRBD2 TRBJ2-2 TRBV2 TGTGCCAGCAGTGTCTCCGGGACTAGCGGACAGACCGGGGAGCTGTTTTTT CASSVSGTSGQTGELFF
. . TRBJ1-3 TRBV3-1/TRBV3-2 TGTGCCAGCAGCCAAGGGTCCCTAGGCTCTGGAAACACCATATATTTT CASSQGSLGSGNTIYF
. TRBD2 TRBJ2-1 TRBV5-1 TGCGCCAGCAGCCCAAGGGCCGGGGAGGCGGGAGATGAGCAGTTCTTC CASSPRAGEAGDEQFF
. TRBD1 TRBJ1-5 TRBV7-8 TGTGCCAGCAGCTTAGGGCTGGGCCAGGGGGTTAGCAATCAGCCCCAGCATTTT CASSLGLGQGVSNQPQHF
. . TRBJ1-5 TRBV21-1 TGTGCCAGCAGCAAAGTGGAGCCCCTAGCAGATCAGCCCCAGCATTTT CASSKVEPLADQPQHF
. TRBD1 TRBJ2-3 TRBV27 TGTGCCAGCAGTCCCAGGGGGCGCGAGGAAGATACGCAGTATTTT CASSPRGREEDTQYF
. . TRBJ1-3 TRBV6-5 TGTGCCAGCAGTTCTTGGACAAGATCATCTGGAAACACCATATATTTT CASSSWTRSSGNTIYF
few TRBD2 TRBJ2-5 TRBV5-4 TGTGCCAGCAGCTTGGCCGGGGCGGGAGGAGAGACCCAGTACTTC CASSLAGAGGETQYF
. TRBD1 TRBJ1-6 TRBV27 TGTGCCAGCAGTCGCAAGGGGGCAATCAGGAATTCACCCCTCCACTTT CASSRKGAIRNSPLHF
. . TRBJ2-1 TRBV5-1 TGCGCCAGCAGCTTGGGAGGGATTATGGTCAATGAGCAGTTCTTC CASSLGGIMVNEQFF
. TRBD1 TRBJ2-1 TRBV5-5 TGTGCCAGCAGCTTTCCGGGACAGACAAATGAGCAGTTCTTC CASSFPGQTNEQFF
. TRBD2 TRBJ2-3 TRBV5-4 TGTGCCAGCAGCTTAGCGGGAGTAGATACGCAGTATTTT CASSLAGVDTQYF
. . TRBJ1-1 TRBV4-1 TGCGCCAGCACTGCAGGAAACCGGGGGGGCCCAACTGAAGCTTTCTTT CASTAGNRGGPTEAFF
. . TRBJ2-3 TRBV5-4 TGTGCCAGCAGCGGAAACACAGGGATAAGCACAGATACGCAGTATTTT CASSGNTGISTDTQYF
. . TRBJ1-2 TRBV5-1 TGCGCCAGCAGCTTGGCCGGCGGCGACAGTATGTCGGGCTACACCTTC CASSLAGGDSMSGYTF
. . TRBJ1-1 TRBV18 TGTGCCAGCTCCGCAAGACCGGGGGACACTGAAGCTTTCTTT CASSARPGDTEAFF
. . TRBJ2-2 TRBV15 TGTGCCACCAGCATACAGCGGGCCGGAGGGGAGCTGTTTTTT CATSIQRAGGELFF
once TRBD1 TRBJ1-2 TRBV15 TGTGCCACCAGTCCTGGGACAGGCCTACTCTATGGCTACACCTTC CATSPGTGLLYGYTF
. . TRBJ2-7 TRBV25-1 TGTGCCAGCAGTGAAGGGGGGACCTACGAGCAGTACTTC CASSEGGTYEQYF
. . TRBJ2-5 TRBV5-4 TGTGCCAGCAGCACCTGGACTGGCCAAGAGACCCAGTACTTC CASSTWTGQETQYF
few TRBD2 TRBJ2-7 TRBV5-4 TGTGCCAGCAGATTTAGGGAGGGCGAGCAGTACTTC CASRFREGEQYF
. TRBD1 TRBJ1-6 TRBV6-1 TGTGCCAGCAGTGAAGCTCCGGGACAGGGGACATCCTATAATTCACCCCTCCACTTT CASSEAPGQGTSYNSPLHF
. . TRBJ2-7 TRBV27 TGTGCCAGCAGTTTAGCTTCGGGAGCTCCCTCCTACGAGCAGTACTTC CASSLASGAPSYEQYF
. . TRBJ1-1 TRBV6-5 TGTGCCAGCAGTTACTCGTTGCAGATGAACACTGAAGCTTTCTTT CASSYSLQMNTEAFF
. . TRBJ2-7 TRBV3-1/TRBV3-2 TGTGCCAGCAGCCAAACTACACGGGACGAGCAGTACTTC CASSQTTRDEQYF